This TCR beta chain emerged from a study of T cells and Merkel cell carcinoma outcomes. Germline values: CDR1 MDHEN, CDR2 SYDVKM. V lost 6 bases and J 11 bases, leaving 19 bases between the germline ends. There are 13 residues in the CDR3. The data were produced by immunoSEQ multiplex PCR, yet TCRdb's version contains in-frame clones alone and is incomplete. The table shows roughly 11,000 clones, with about 95% occurring only once. Sequencing used tumor tissue from Merkel cell carcinoma. This clonotype was sampled from a human donor with Merkel cell carcinoma. The gene calls are TRBV28 and TRBJ1-1; D is unclear. The CDR3 is CASSAGSLLGAFF. The CDR3 nucleotides read TGTGCCAGCAGCGCGGGGAGTTTACTAGGGGCTTTCTTT.